The 3 T cell receptor beta chains below were found in one sample sequenced in a study of post-analysis software for immune sequencing data. Antigen specificity for these receptors is unknown. The library was made from cDNA and included unique molecular identifiers. TCRdb ran MiXCR on the PCR reads and lists one entry per CDR3 protein. This sample has over 150,000 distinct CDR3 sequences, with approximately 30% found just once. Whole-study findings and limits: TRBV5-6, TRBV5-1 and TRBV20-1 belonged to a set of roughly five TRBV segments that were more frequent in patients than controls.

Sequencing was carried out using blood. The receptors were sampled from a girl aged 5 to 17 with multiple sclerosis.

The chain links TRBV7-2 to TRBJ1-5; D uncertain. The germline V gene encodes CDR1 SGHTA and CDR2 FQGNSA. With 5 bases removed from V and 7 bases from J, the gap between germline ends came to 12 bases. The CDR3 is 13 amino acids. The CDR3 here is CASSLNDVQPQHF. The CDR3 coding sequence is TGTGCCAGCAGCCTCAATGACGTCCAGCCCCAGCATTTT. Drawing the rest from reference TRBV7-2 and TRBJ1-5, the complete variable domain is GAGVSQSPSNKVTEKGKDVELRCDPISGHTALYWYRQSLGQGLEFLIYFQGNSAPDKSGLPSDRFSAERTGGSVSTLTIQRTQQEDSAVYLCASSLNDVQPQHFGDGTRLSIL.

This clonotype has ten or more counts. The rearrangement joins TRBV12-3 or TRBV12-4 to TRBJ2-3; D is undetermined. V was trimmed by 1 base and J by 1 base, leaving 6 bases between them. This CDR3 is 14 amino acids long. CDR3 coding DNA: TGTGCCAGCAGTTTAGTGCAGCGCACAGATACGCAGTATTTT. Its translation: CASSLVQRTDTQYF.

The rearrangement links TRBV20-1 to TRBJ2-7; D gene uncertain. CDR1 and CDR2 from the germline V gene are DFQATT and SNEGSKA (reference sequence). This CDR3 comprises 13 residues. V was pared by 1 base and J by 6 bases, with 13 bases between. The CDR3 region is CSARVPISLEQYF. CDR3 DNA sequence: TGCAGTGCTAGAGTTCCTATCTCTCTCGAGCAGTACTTC.